This TCR beta chain emerged from a study of breast tumors, draining lymph nodes, adjacent tissues (TCRdb year 2016). As for the study more broadly: The study compared TCR beta repertoires across tumor, adjacent nontumor tissue and axillary lymph nodes from breast cancer patients. The study was designed to assess the relationships and possible T-cell exchange between tumor, surrounding tissue and draining lymph node repertoires in human breast cancer.

General conclusions and limits of the study: Tumor T-cell repertoires showed less diversity than lymph node repertoires and more diversity than nontumor tissue repertoires, and tumor T-cell repertoires showed preferential V and J gene usage. Tumor and nontumor tissue repertoires were found to be significantly more similar in luminal-like than in basal-like breast cancer. A scenario in which most tumor T cells derive from the lymph node and then expand within tumor tissue was judged to be consistent with the data. The conclusion that tumor T cells originate in lymph nodes was framed as consistent with a hypothesis rather than directly demonstrated.

TCRdb names Illumina HiSeq 2000 as the instrument used. TCR beta chain libraries were generated through multiplex PCR amplification. High-throughput sequencing was used to analyze the amplified TCR beta chain products. TCRdb reprocessed the public reads (quality trimming at Q25 with fastp, clone calling with MiXCR) and kept in-frame beta chains. Here each entry gathers all rows of one CDR3 protein and keeps the most common genes and DNA. The sample data list approximately 60,000 distinct CDR3 sequences, and 57% of these were observed just once. The ten biggest clones cover roughly a fifth of the sample. CDR1 SGHVS and CDR2 FNYEAQ were looked up in the germline V gene. Here V drops 2 bases and J drops 5 bases, and the junction holds 6 bases not matched to any gene. The CDR3 sequence holds 15 residues, the cysteine and phenylalanine included. Solely the CDR3 DNA is kept, with 45 bases framed from the first base.

This clonotype was detected only once. No cognate antigen has been identified for it. The sample holds no much larger clone one base away, and base qualities are not on file. One read amounts to weak evidence. This sequence was found in a female donor with breast cancer. Some clones in this sample may be carry-over from other donors' samples. This sequence uses TRBV7-6 and TRBJ2-1; a stretch of 7 junction bases matches TRBD2. The sequencing input was breast tumor tissue. The CDR3 in this case is CASSLRTSANNEQFF. The nucleotide sequence reads as follows: TGTGCCAGCAGCTTAAGAACTAGCGCCAACAATGAGCAGTTCTTC.